Listed here are 12 T cell receptor beta chains from one sample, sequenced in a study of blood T cell repertoires in COVID-19. Some clones are missing from TCRdb's copy, which holds only in-frame ones; the method was immunoSEQ multiplex PCR. The repertoire holds more than 95,000 clones, with nearly 90% as singletons. The sample was peripheral blood. The receptors come from a woman aged 80 or older with acute or convalescent COVID-19.

This clone came up once. V and J are TRBV28 and TRBJ2-3; perhaps TRBD2 as D (6 bases). Germline CDR1 reads MDHEN; CDR2 reads SYDVKM. Trimming removed 2 bases at V and 1 base at J, with 10 bases between. The CDR3 length is 15 residues. The CDR3 spells CASSLGIAGTDTQYF. The CDR3, as DNA: TGTGCCAGCAGTTTAGGAATAGCGGGCACAGATACGCAGTATTTT.

The chain carries TRBV6-5 and TRBJ1-5; a possible D gene is TRBD1 (5 bases). CDR1 and CDR2 from the germline V gene are MNHEY and SVGAGI. Trimming removed 6 bases from V and 2 bases from J, with 11 bases in between. The CDR3 sequence is 14 residues long. The CDR3 region is CASRKAGGNQPQHF. CDR3 bases: TGTGCCAGCAGGAAAGCGGGGGGCAATCAGCCCCAGCATTTT.

To note about this clone: One end of the junction varies from germline; a read error may be responsible. V gene TRBV2 combines with J gene TRBJ2-6; weak D call: TRBD2 (5 bases). The CDR3 consists of 14 residues. Germline V gene data show CDR1 as SNHLY and CDR2 as FYNNEI. The CDR3 reads CASCEEAGANVLTF. CDR3 nucleotides: TGTGCCAGCTGTGAGGAGGCTGGGGCCAACGTCCTGACTTTC. Full variable domain (outside the CDR3, taken from reference TRBV2 and TRBJ2-6): EPEVTQTPSHQVTQMGQEVILRCVPISNHLYFYWYRQILGQKVEFLVSFYNNEISEKSEIFDDQFSVERPDGSNFTLKIRSTKLEDSAMYFCASCEEAGANVLTFGAGSRLTVL.

A remark on this clone: A much larger clone differs by one base, so this may be a read error. Other DNA sequences in this sample translate to the same CDR3. The J gene is TRBJ1-2, the V gene TRBV19, with 9 bases lining up with TRBD1. CDR1 is LNHDA, CDR2 SQIVND, per germline (reference sequence). The CDR3 runs 14 residues. The ends lost 4 bases at V and 4 bases at J; junction bases unmatched: 4. CDR3 nucleotide sequence: TGTGCCAGTAGTACAACGGGACAGGGCTATGGCTACACCTTC. This sequence encodes CASSTTGQGYGYTF.

The CDR3 loop is CATPTGHKSNQPQHF. CDR3 in DNA: TGTGCCACTCCAACGGGACACAAGAGCAATCAGCCCCAGCATTTT. The chain carries TRBV15 and TRBJ1-5, with D possibly being TRBD1 (6 bases). This CDR3 has 15 residues. Trimming stripped 9 bases from V and 1 base from J, with 16 bases between. Germline V gives CDR1 LNHNV, CDR2 YYDKDF (reference sequence).

The chain couples TRBV5-4 to TRBJ2-6, with a weak D call TRBD2 (7 bases). Germline CDR1 and CDR2: SGHNT and YYREEE (reference sequence). The CDR3 totals 17 residues. Trimming removed 2 bases from V and 0 bases from J, with 12 bases in between. CDR3 coding DNA: TGTGCCAGCAGCTTACGGGGGGCTAGCTCTGGGGCCAACGTCCTGACTTTC. Its protein product is CASSLRGASSGANVLTF.

The rearrangement joins TRBV6-5 to TRBJ2-5, with TRBD1 matching 7 bases. The trim removed 2 bases at V and 4 bases at J, leaving 7 bases unmatched. This CDR3 has 15 residues. Germline loops: CDR1 MNHEY, CDR2 SVGAGI. CDR3 sequence (DNA): TGTGCCAGCAGTTACACAAGGGACAGACGAGAGACCCAGTACTTC. This encodes CASSYTRDRRETQYF.

The V and J genes are TRBV2 and TRBJ2-3; TRBD2 agrees at 11 bases. The V and J ends lost 6 bases and 4 bases, in that order; junction bases with no gene match: 9. Germline CDR1 reads SNHLY; CDR2 reads FYNNEI. CDR3 length: 16 amino acids. The CDR3 region has the DNA TGTGCCAGCAGGGATCGACTAGCGGGGACCTCAGATACGCAGTATTTT. Amino acids: CASRDRLAGTSDTQYF.

This clone was seen once. The chain is built from TRBV3-1 (or the pseudogene TRBV3-2) and TRBJ1-6; D unresolved. The germline V gene has CDR1 LGHDT and CDR2 YNNKEL (reference sequence). Trimming cost V 0 bases and J 10 bases, with 13 bases left between them. The CDR3 covers 15 residues. This chain's CDR3 is CASSQERILGSPLHF. CDR3 nucleotides: TGTGCCAGCAGCCAAGAGAGGATTTTAGGATCACCCCTCCACTTT.

The chain joins TRBV6-5 to TRBJ2-1, with 12 positions matching TRBD2. The germline gives CDR1 MNHEY, CDR2 SVGAGI. The J segment lost 2 bases and the V segment lost 5 bases, leaving 1 base of the junction unmatched. The CDR3 consists of 15 residues. The CDR3, as DNA: TGTGCCAGCAGTCGGACTAGCGGGACCTACAATGAGCAGTTCTTC. Encoded protein: CASSRTSGTYNEQFF.

V usage is TRBV10-3 and J usage is TRBJ1-2; TRBD1 agrees at 7 bases. The CDR3 extends over 14 amino acids. V gave up 6 bases and J gave up 3 bases; unmatched junction bases: 7. The V gene's germline CDR1 is ENHRY and CDR2 SYGVKD. CDR3 sequence reads: CAIRSLDRDYGYTF. CDR3 DNA sequence: TGTGCCATCAGATCATTAGACAGGGACTATGGCTACACCTTC.

The chain joins TRBV6-5 to TRBJ1-5, with D perhaps matching TRBD1 (5 bases). The CDR3 runs 15 residues. V was shortened by 5 bases and J by 4 bases, with 15 bases between the two germline ends. Germline V CDR1 and CDR2: MNHEY, SVGAGI. The CDR3 loop is CASSPWGDANQPQHF. CDR3 nucleotide sequence: TGTGCCAGCAGTCCCTGGGGCGACGCTAATCAGCCCCAGCATTTT.